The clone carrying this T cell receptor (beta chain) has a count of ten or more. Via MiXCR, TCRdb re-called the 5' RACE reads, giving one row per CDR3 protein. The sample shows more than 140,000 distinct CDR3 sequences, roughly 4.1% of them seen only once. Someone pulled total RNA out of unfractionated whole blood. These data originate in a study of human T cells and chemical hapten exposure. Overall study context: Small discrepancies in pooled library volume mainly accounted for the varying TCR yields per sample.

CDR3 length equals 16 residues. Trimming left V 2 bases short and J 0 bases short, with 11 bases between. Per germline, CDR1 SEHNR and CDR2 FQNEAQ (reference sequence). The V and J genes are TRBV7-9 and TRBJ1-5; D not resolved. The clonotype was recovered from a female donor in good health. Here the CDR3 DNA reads TGTGCCAGCAGCTTAAGTGGCCACAATAGCAATCAGCCCCAGCATTTT. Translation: CASSLSGHNSNQPQHF.